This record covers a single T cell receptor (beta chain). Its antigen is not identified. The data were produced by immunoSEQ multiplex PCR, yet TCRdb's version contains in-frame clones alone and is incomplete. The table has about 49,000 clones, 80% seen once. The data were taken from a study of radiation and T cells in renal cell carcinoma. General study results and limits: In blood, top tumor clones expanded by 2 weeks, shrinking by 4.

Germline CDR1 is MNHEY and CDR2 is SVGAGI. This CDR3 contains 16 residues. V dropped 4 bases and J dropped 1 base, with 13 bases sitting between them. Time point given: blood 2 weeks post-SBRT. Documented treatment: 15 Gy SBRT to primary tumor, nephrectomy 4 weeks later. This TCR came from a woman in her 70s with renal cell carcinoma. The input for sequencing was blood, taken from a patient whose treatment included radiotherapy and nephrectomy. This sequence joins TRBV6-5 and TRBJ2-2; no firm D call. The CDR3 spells CASSSPVDLNTGELFF. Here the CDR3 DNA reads TGTGCCAGCAGTTCCCCCGTGGACCTGAACACCGGGGAGCTGTTTTTT.